This T cell receptor beta chain originates from a study of blood T cell repertoires in COVID-19 (dated by TCRdb to the early 2020s). Study-level background: Collaborator samples came from the United States, Italy and Spain and covered acute and convalescent phases of COVID-19. The material from the prospective study consisted of cDNA or gDNA derived from T cells, B-cell-depleted T cells, or PBMCs. Deeply sampled blood TCRbeta repertoires from subjects exposed to, actively infected with, or recovered from COVID-19 were included in the dataset. A freely available public database, intended as a resource for researchers studying the immune response to SARS-CoV-2, is where the repertoires were released. Samples came from the ongoing ImmuneRACE study (first 160 participants) plus 1,254 subjects from 6 global collaborators. Sample metadata almost always included a de-identified subject ID, COVID-19 status, age in years and sex. Where available, HLA class I and class II types were obtained from metadata supplied by the sample provider rather than from assay-based typing.

The collaborating institutions used their own protocols to collect whole blood in K2EDTA tubes. For TCRbeta analysis, collaborators shipped samples as frozen whole blood, isolated PBMCs, or DNA extracted from either of those sample types. Study-wide findings and limitations: Clinical and demographic metadata were provided uncurated, with the amount varying by source and participant.

As encoded in the germline V gene, CDR1 is KGHSH while CDR2 is LQKENI. From cysteine to phenylalanine, the CDR3 is 16 amino acids long. Only CDR3 DNA is held: 48 bases, read in frame from base 1. Trimming accounts for 0 bases at V and 5 bases at J, while the number of junction bases matched to no gene is 2. Regarding this clone: The antigen it recognizes is unknown. Base quality data are lacking; no much larger clone is found one base away.

TCRbeta CDR3 regions were amplified from genomic DNA using the immunoSEQ Assay, a bias-controlled multiplex PCR. Processing in the source paper ran as follows. Nucleated cell counts per sample were estimated from amplification of reference gene primers within the assay. To quantify the absolute abundance of each unique TCRbeta CDR3 rearrangement, sequence reads were collapsed and filtered. For each sample, productive Simpson clonality was calculated as the square root of Simpson's diversity index across productive rearrangements. TCRdb mirrors the immuneACCESS table, restricted to in-frame sequences. Some clones are absent from its copies; in checked studies, under half trace to an unresolved V gene, and the reason for the others is unknown. V and J calls plus clone size are reproduced from that table; the DNA served to infer D and trimming. A total of 100,000 to 150,000 clones appear in this sample, 80% to 90% of them only once. The top ten clones comprise about 29% of the sample.

The clonotype originates from a man aged 65-85 years with active or convalescent COVID-19. The sequence joins TRBV18 to TRBJ2-2, with TRBD1 matching 11 junction bases. The sequenced sample was peripheral blood. At the DNA level, the sequence is TGTGCCAGCTCACCACCGGGACAGGGGGATACCGGGGAGCTGTTTTTT. Its product reads: CASSPPGQGDTGELFF.